This T cell receptor beta chain was obtained from a study of cytomegalovirus exposure and HLA in healthy donors. Overall study context: Previous work identified roughly 120 million unique TCR beta sequences from approximately 190 million T cells.

Study-level results: Some V segments (TRBV6-2 and TRBV6-3 among them) were excluded as indistinguishable. Productive rates of about 90% or about 30% were seen for most TCR beta V segments in an earlier analysis.

On this clone: Its antigen is currently unknown.

Amplification used 60 Vbeta primers and 13 Jbeta primers. Sequenced by immunoSEQ multiplex PCR; TCRdb stores in-frame clones only, minus some. The sample shows fewer than 150,000 clones, about 80% of them seen only once. The CDR3 sequence is 12 residues long. The germline gives CDR1 SEHNR, CDR2 FQNEAQ (reference sequence). V gave up 4 bases and J gave up 4 bases, with 5 bases separating them. The receptor was derived from a female donor in good health and CMV-seropositive. The J gene is TRBJ1-5, the V gene TRBV7-9; D call uncertain. Sequencing was performed on PBMCs. CDR3 sequence: CASSWENQPQHF. The CDR3 coding sequence is TGTGCCAGCAGCTGGGAGAATCAGCCCCAGCATTTT.